This T cell receptor (beta chain) comes out of a study of shared clonotypes between healthy human individuals. Libraries were prepared by immunoSEQ multiplex PCR; TCRdb keeps only in-frame clonotypes and omits some of them. In the table there are a few hundred thousand clones, about 80% of which are singletons. There were no recent acute infections or vaccinations among the donors, who were healthy HIV-negative adults. The germline gives CDR1 MNHNY, CDR2 SVGAGI (reference sequence). V was clipped by 7 bases and J by 5 bases, with 7 bases between them. This CDR3 is 11 amino acids long. The source is a woman aged 40 to 49 in good health. Some clones in this sample may be carry-over from other donors' samples. The sample consisted of PBMCs. The V and J genes are TRBV6-6 and TRBJ2-3; D gene ambiguous. The CDR3 DNA reads as TGTGCCAGCACCATGGGAGATACGCAGTATTTT. This translates into CASTMGDTQYF.